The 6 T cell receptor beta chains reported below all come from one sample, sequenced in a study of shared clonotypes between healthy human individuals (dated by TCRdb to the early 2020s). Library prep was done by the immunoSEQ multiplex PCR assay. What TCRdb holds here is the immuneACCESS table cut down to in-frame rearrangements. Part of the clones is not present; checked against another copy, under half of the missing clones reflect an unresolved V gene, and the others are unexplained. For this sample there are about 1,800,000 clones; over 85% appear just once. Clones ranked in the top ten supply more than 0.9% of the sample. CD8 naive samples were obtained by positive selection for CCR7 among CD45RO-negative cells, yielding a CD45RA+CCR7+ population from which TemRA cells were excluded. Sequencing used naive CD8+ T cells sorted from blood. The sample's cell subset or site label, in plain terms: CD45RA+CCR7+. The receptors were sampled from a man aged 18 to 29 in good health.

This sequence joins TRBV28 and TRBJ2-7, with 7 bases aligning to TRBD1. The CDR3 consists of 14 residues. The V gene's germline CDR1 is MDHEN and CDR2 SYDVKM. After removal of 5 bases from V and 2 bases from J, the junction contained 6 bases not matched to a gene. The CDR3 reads CASSIVGQTYEQYF. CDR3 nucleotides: TGTGCCAGCAGTATCGTGGGACAGACCTACGAGCAGTACTTC.

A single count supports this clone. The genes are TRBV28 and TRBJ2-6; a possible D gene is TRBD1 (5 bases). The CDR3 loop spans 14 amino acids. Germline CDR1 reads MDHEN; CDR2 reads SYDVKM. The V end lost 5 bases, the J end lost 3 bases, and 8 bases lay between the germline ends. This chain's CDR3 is CASSGAGGANVLTF. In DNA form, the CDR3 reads TGTGCCAGCAGTGGGGCTGGTGGGGCCAACGTCCTGACTTTC. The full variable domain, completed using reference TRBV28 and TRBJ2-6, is DVKVTQSSRYLVKRTGEKVFLECVQDMDHENMFWYRQDPGLGLRLIYFSYDVKMKEKGDIPEGYSVSREKKERFSLILESASTNQTSMYLCASSGAGGANVLTFGAGSRLTVL.

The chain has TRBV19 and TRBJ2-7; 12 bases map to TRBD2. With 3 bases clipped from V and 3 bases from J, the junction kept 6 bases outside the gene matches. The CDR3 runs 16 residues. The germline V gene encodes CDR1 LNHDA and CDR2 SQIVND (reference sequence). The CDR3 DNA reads TGTGCCAGTAGTATCCGTCTGACTAGCGGGGGCTACGAGCAGTACTTC. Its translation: CASSIRLTSGGYEQYF.

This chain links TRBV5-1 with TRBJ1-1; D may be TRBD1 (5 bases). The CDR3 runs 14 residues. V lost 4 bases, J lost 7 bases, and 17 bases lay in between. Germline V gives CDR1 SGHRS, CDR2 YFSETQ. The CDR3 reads CASSGGGVGDEAFF. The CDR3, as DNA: TGCGCCAGCAGCGGAGGTGGAGTGGGGGATGAAGCTTTCTTT.

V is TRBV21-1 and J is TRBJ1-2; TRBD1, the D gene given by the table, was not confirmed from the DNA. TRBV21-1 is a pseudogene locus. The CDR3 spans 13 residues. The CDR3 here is CASSKSDTVVYTF. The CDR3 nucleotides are TGTGCCAGCAGCAAGTCGGACACCGTAGTCTACACCTTC.

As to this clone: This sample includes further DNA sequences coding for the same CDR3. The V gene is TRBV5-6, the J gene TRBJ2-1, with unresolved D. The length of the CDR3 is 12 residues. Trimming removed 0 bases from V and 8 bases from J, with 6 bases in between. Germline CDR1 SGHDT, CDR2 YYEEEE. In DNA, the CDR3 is TGTGCCAGCAGCTTGGTGGGCGATGAGCAGTTCTTC. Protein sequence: CASSLVGDEQFF.